A single sample gave rise to the 25 T cell receptor beta chains below, sequenced in a study of blood T cell repertoires in COVID-19. Some clones are missing from TCRdb's copy, which holds only in-frame ones; the method was immunoSEQ multiplex PCR. The table shows tens of thousands of clones, with almost 90% occurring only once. Specimen: peripheral blood. Receptor source: a man aged 55-75 years with acute or convalescent COVID-19.

The genes are TRBV18 and TRBJ1-1; TRBD1 agrees at 7 bases. This CDR3 has 13 amino acids. Trimming at V came to 4 bases and at J to 6 bases, leaving 5 bases not matched to a gene. CDR1 KGHSH and CDR2 LQKENI come from the germline V gene. The DNA of the CDR3 is TGTGCCAGCTCACAGGGGGCGATCGCTGAAGCTTTCTTT. Protein sequence: CASSQGAIAEAFF.

The V gene is TRBV19, the J gene TRBJ1-4; 11 bases match TRBD1. Trimming removed 5 bases from V and 10 bases from J; junction bases left unmatched: 6. Germline-derived CDR1 and CDR2 are LNHDA and SQIVND (reference sequence). The CDR3 extends over 14 amino acids. The CDR3 here is CASSSGTGGVKLFF. Written as DNA, the CDR3 is TGTGCCAGTAGTTCCGGGACAGGGGGTGTAAAACTGTTTTTT.

The gene calls are TRBV27 and TRBJ2-2; tentatively, D is TRBD2 (7 bases). The CDR3 has 16 amino acids. The germline V gene encodes CDR1 MNHEY and CDR2 SMNVEV (reference sequence). Trimming shortened V by 1 base and J by 7 bases, and 16 bases separated the two germline ends. This CDR3 reads CASSLYLARGGGELFF. The CDR3 DNA follows: TGTGCCAGCAGTTTATATCTAGCGAGGGGGGGCGGGGAGCTGTTTTTT.

This chain connects TRBV14 to TRBJ1-3; 9 bases fit TRBD1. Germline values: CDR1 SGHDN, CDR2 FVKESK. The CDR3 has 15 residues. The V and J ends lost 4 bases and 3 bases, in that order; junction bases with no gene match: 4. CDR3 protein: CASSPYRGLGNTIYF. The CDR3 region has the DNA TGTGCCAGCAGCCCTTACAGGGGGCTTGGAAACACCATATATTTT.

This clone has just one count. This chain uses TRBV25-1 with TRBJ2-1, with 8 bases aligning to TRBD1. Germline V CDR1 and CDR2: MGHDK, SYGVNS. The CDR3 has 13 amino acids. J gave up 0 bases and V 9 bases, and 1 base lay outside the gene matches. The CDR3 DNA sequence: TGTGCCAGGACAGGGGCCTCCTACAATGAGCAGTTCTTC. Translation gives CARTGASYNEQFF. Full variable domain (outside the CDR3, taken from reference TRBV25-1 and TRBJ2-1): EADIYQTPRYLVIGTGKKITLECSQTMGHDKMYWYQQDPGMELHLIHYSYGVNSTEKGDLSSESTVSRIRTEHFPLTLESARPSHTSQYLCARTGASYNEQFFGPGTRLTVL.

The chain links TRBV7-8 to TRBJ1-5; D may be TRBD1 (5 bases). Per the germline V gene, CDR1 is SGHVS and CDR2 is FQNEAQ. Trimming took off 5 bases at V and 2 bases at J, with 7 bases between the two ends. This CDR3 spans 13 amino acids. CDR3 sequence reads: CASSGRGNQPQHF. DNA of the CDR3: TGTGCCAGCAGCGGCAGGGGCAATCAGCCCCAGCATTTT.

The chain is built from TRBV11-3 and TRBJ2-1; D perhaps matches TRBD2 (6 bases). The CDR3 runs 15 residues. The V gene lost 1 base and the J gene lost 3 bases, with 10 bases spanning the gap. CDR1 is SGHNT and CDR2 is YENEEA in the germline V gene. The CDR3 here is CASSLAGGSYNEQFF. The CDR3 nucleotides read TGTGCCAGCAGCTTAGCCGGGGGAAGCTACAATGAGCAGTTCTTC.

This rearrangement joins TRBV11-2 to TRBJ2-5; D not certain. Trimming took off 1 base at V and 0 bases at J, with 9 bases between the two ends. The CDR3 sequence is 15 residues long. Germline assignment: CDR1 SGHAT and CDR2 FQNNGV. Written as DNA, the CDR3 is TGTGCCAGCAGCTTAGGAGGCACCTACCAAGAGACCCAGTACTTC. Translating gives CASSLGGTYQETQYF.

This chain joins TRBV7-8 and TRBJ1-1; D unclear. The CDR3 totals 15 residues. The V and J ends lost 5 bases and 4 bases respectively, with 17 bases between them. Per the germline V gene, CDR1 is SGHVS and CDR2 is FQNEAQ. CDR3 residues: CASSPLAPRGTEAFF. CDR3 in DNA: TGTGCCAGCAGCCCCCTCGCCCCCCGGGGCACTGAAGCTTTCTTT.

The chain joins TRBV5-6 to TRBJ1-1, with unresolved D. Germline values: CDR1 SGHDT, CDR2 YYEEEE. The CDR3 totals 15 residues. V lost 0 bases to trimming and J lost 0 bases, with 9 bases between them. The CDR3 reads CASSLGAEMNTEAFF. DNA of the CDR3: TGTGCCAGCAGCTTGGGCGCGGAGATGAACACTGAAGCTTTCTTT.

The chain carries TRBV20-1 and TRBJ1-6; D gene uncertain. The V and J ends lost 5 bases and 13 bases respectively, with 12 bases between them. The CDR3 loop spans 11 amino acids. Germline CDR1 reads DFQATT; CDR2 reads SNEGSKA (reference sequence). This CDR3 is CSAGDMWPLHF. The CDR3 DNA is TGCAGTGCTGGCGACATGTGGCCCCTCCACTTT.

This clone was seen a single time. The chain links TRBV19 to TRBJ1-1; 10 bases are shared with TRBD1. The CDR3 runs 14 residues. The V gene's germline CDR1 is LNHDA and CDR2 SQIVND (reference sequence). J gave up 8 bases and V 7 bases, and 10 bases lay outside the gene matches. The CDR3: CASKGQGGVREAFF. For the CDR3, the DNA is TGTGCCAGTAAAGGACAGGGGGGGGTGAGGGAAGCTTTCTTT.

The rearrangement joins TRBV28 to TRBJ2-7; D may be TRBD1 (8 bases). The V gene lost 6 bases and the J gene lost 3 bases, with 15 bases spanning the gap. The germline V gene has CDR1 MDHEN and CDR2 SYDVKM. This CDR3 is built from 14 residues. The CDR3 DNA sequence: TGTGCCAGCAGCTACAGGGGGGGGGTCTACGAGCAGTACTTC. Translated, it gives CASSYRGGVYEQYF. Combining the CDR3 with reference TRBV28 and TRBJ2-7 gives the whole variable domain DVKVTQSSRYLVKRTGEKVFLECVQDMDHENMFWYRQDPGLGLRLIYFSYDVKMKEKGDIPEGYSVSREKKERFSLILESASTNQTSMYLCASSYRGGVYEQYFGPGTRLTVT.

This clone was seen only a few times. The J gene is TRBJ1-4, the V gene TRBV25-1, with 8 bases that match TRBD1. Germline values: CDR1 MGHDK, CDR2 SYGVNS. V lost 5 bases, J lost 5 bases, and 7 bases stayed unmatched. The CDR3 contains 15 residues. The CDR3 nucleotides read TGTGCCAGCAGTCCTCACAGGGGGGGGAATGAAAAACTGTTTTTT. Its protein is CASSPHRGGNEKLFF.

This sequence joins TRBV7-9 and TRBJ2-5; TRBD1 aligns across 11 bases. The CDR3 is 15 residues long. V shed 4 bases and J 4 bases; nucleotides not matched to a gene: 5. Germline CDR1 reads SEHNR; CDR2 reads FQNEAQ (reference sequence). The CDR3 DNA is TGTGCCAGCAGCTATACCGGGACAGGGGGAGAGACCCAGTACTTC. Translation: CASSYTGTGGETQYF.

V gene TRBV4-2 combines with J gene TRBJ1-6; possible D gene TRBD1, 6 bases. The CDR3 spans 17 residues. V lost 0 bases and J 10 bases, leaving 19 bases between the germline ends. Germline V CDR1 and CDR2: LGHNA, YNFKEQ. CDR3 sequence: CASSQEGTGAGASPLHF. DNA of the CDR3: TGTGCCAGCAGCCAAGAGGGTACTGGGGCAGGGGCCTCACCCCTCCACTTT.

V gene TRBV19 combines with J gene TRBJ1-5; D is uncertain. The CDR3 length is 14 residues. Trimming left V 6 bases short and J 3 bases short, with 12 bases between. Germline CDR1 reads LNHDA; CDR2 reads SQIVND (reference sequence). This CDR3 is CASSPTGNNQPQHF. CDR3 DNA: TGTGCCAGTAGCCCTACGGGTAACAATCAGCCCCAGCATTTT.

V is TRBV24-1 and J is TRBJ1-2; 8 nucleotides match TRBD1. Unmatched junction bases numbered 5, after V lost 5 bases and J lost 4 bases. This CDR3 contains 14 residues. Germline V CDR1 and CDR2: KGHDR, SFDVKD. CDR3 DNA sequence: TGTGCCACCAGTGGCACCGGGACAGGCTATGGCTACACCTTC. This codes for CATSGTGTGYGYTF.

The chain carries TRBV10-2 and TRBJ2-1, with 8 bases that match TRBD1. Germline V CDR1 and CDR2: WSHSY, SAAADI. The CDR3 extends over 14 amino acids. V was clipped by 6 bases and J by 3 bases; unmatched bases: 4. CDR3 nucleotides: TGCGCCAGCAGCCGGACAGGGATCTACAATGAGCAGTTCTTC. Translated: CASSRTGIYNEQFF.

V usage is TRBV7-8 and J usage is TRBJ1-6; 9 nucleotides agree with TRBD1. Germline V gene data show CDR1 as SGHVS and CDR2 as FQNEAQ. This CDR3 has 15 amino acids. V dropped 3 bases and J dropped 8; count of bases not matched to a gene: 5. Written as DNA, the CDR3 is TGTGCCAGCAGCTTCGGACAGGGGTACGATTCACCCCTCCACTTT. Amino acid sequence: CASSFGQGYDSPLHF.

The chain has TRBV4-1 and TRBJ2-1; 11 bases fit TRBD2. CDR1 is MGHRA, CDR2 YSYEKL, per germline. The CDR3 consists of 14 residues. The trim removed 6 bases at V and 7 bases at J, leaving 5 bases unmatched. Here the CDR3 reads CASSPLAGVNEQFF. In DNA, the CDR3 is TGCGCCAGCAGTCCACTAGCGGGAGTTAATGAGCAGTTCTTC.

The chain has TRBV28 and TRBJ2-2, with 8 positions matching TRBD1. This CDR3 has 15 amino acids. The V gene's germline CDR1 is MDHEN and CDR2 SYDVKM. The V gene end was trimmed by 2 bases and the J gene end by 4 bases; junction bases not matched to a gene: 3. The CDR3 sequence: CASSLRQGSTGELFF. Here the CDR3 DNA reads TGTGCCAGCAGTTTACGACAGGGGTCCACCGGGGAGCTGTTTTTT.

The chain is built from TRBV6-4 and TRBJ2-1; 12 nucleotides line up with TRBD2. Trimming removed 1 base from V and 8 bases from J; junction bases left unmatched: 12. There are 18 residues in the CDR3. The V gene's germline CDR1 is MRHNA and CDR2 SNTAGT. Written as DNA, the CDR3 is TGTGCCAGCAGTGACTGGTTACCGACTAGCGGGAGTGAGCATGAGCAGTTCTTC. It yields the protein CASSDWLPTSGSEHEQFF.

This chain joins TRBV9 and TRBJ2-5, with 9 positions matching TRBD2. The germline CDR1 and CDR2 sequences are SGDLS and YYNGEE. The CDR3 loop spans 16 amino acids. V shed 2 bases, J shed 5 bases, and the junction held 10 bases outside the gene matches. CDR3 residues: CASSVLAGIGSETQYF. The CDR3 DNA reads TGTGCCAGCAGCGTTCTAGCGGGAATTGGTAGTGAGACCCAGTACTTC.

This clone occurred a few times. The J gene is TRBJ1-5, the V gene TRBV7-9; D gene uncertain. The CDR3 is 12 residues long. Deletions cut 5 bases from V and 5 bases from J, with 7 bases between. Germline V CDR1 and CDR2: SEHNR, FQNEAQ (reference sequence). CDR3 coding DNA: TGTGCCAGCAGCGACACTGATCAGCCCCAGCATTTT. Protein product: CASSDTDQPQHF. Supplemented by reference TRBV7-9 and TRBJ1-5, the full variable domain reads DTGVSQNPRHKITKRGQNVTFRCDPISEHNRLYWYRQTLGQGPEFLTYFQNEAQLEKSRLLSDRFSAERPKGSFSTLEIQRTEQGDSAMYLCASSDTDQPQHFGDGTRLSIL.